This T cell receptor beta chain stems from a study of blood T cells in healthy people across ages. The study, taken as a whole, reports: Naive CD4+ cells and diversity were both higher in long-lived donors than in aged donors.

The CDR3 is made up of 13 amino acids. Trimming removed 7 bases from V and 10 bases from J, with 20 bases in between. Germline V lookup: CDR1 SQVTM, CDR2 ANQGSEA. Primers used in a second PCR of about 7 to 12 cycles were a sample-barcoded 5' primer and a J-beta primer mix. TCRdb reanalysed the 5' RACE reads using MiXCR and keeps one entry per CDR3 protein. Here the sample spans 1.5 million to 2 million distinct CDR3 sequences, 28% being singletons. In regard to this clonotype: Its antigen remains unidentified.

Sequencing used blood. The gene calls are TRBV29-1 and TRBJ2-1, with a possible D match to TRBD1 (5 bases). This TCR derives from a woman aged 30 to 39 in good health. This chain's CDR3 is CSARQSENYEQFF. In nucleotides, the CDR3 is TGCAGCGCCAGACAGAGTGAGAACTACGAGCAGTTCTTC.